This TCR beta chain was profiled in a study of CD8+CD57+ T cells in acquired aplastic anemia. About the research overall: CD4+ and CD8+ cells, once sorted, gave DNA averaging approximately 3.3 ug. Points from the study as a whole: The study identified more than 25 CD8+ CDR3 sequences shared by patients and controls. With respect to CD8+ Simpson's diversity, patients and controls did not differ significantly.

This clonotype was counted many times. Its specificity is not known. Genomic DNA provided the template from which TCR beta VDJ and CDR3 profiles were obtained. TCRdb redid the calling of the reads with MiXCR, one entry per CDR3 protein. Here the sample spans around 130,000 distinct CDR3 sequences, 55% to 60% being singletons. Patients selected for sequencing had displayed CD8+CD57+ cell expansion by flow cytometry. At the time of blood sampling, patients had not yet received any therapy. The CDR3 runs to 14 residues. The V end lost 2 bases, the J end lost 0 bases, and 8 bases lay between the germline ends. Germline CDR1 reads SGHRS; CDR2 reads YFSETQ.

The material sequenced was sorted CD4+, CD8+, or CD8+CD57+ T cells (not recorded which) from PBMCs. The TCR was taken from a human donor with aplastic anemia. V is TRBV5-1 and J is TRBJ1-1; D call uncertain. CDR3 protein: CASSFTGMNTEAFF. The CDR3 bases are TGCGCCAGCAGCTTTACGGGGATGAACACTGAAGCTTTCTTT.